This T cell receptor (beta chain) derives from a study of blood T cell repertoires in COVID-19. Study background: There were acute and convalescent COVID-19 samples, and they came from the United States, Italy and Spain. PBMCs, B-cell-depleted T cells, or T cells provided the cDNA or gDNA that made up the material.

In the study's own analysis: Amplification from reference gene primers served as the basis for estimated nucleated cell counts. Data came from immunoSEQ multiplex PCR; TCRdb stores just in-frame clones and leaves some out. V, J and clone size are those of that table, while D and trimming were read from the DNA. This sample has about 170,000 clones; around 82% occur once, and the top ten carry about a tenth. Trimming at V came to 4 bases and at J to 8 bases, leaving 8 bases not matched to a gene. Looked up from germline, CDR1 is KGHDR and CDR2 is SFDVKD. The CDR3 runs 16 residues. The receptor was isolated from a man in his 70s with active or convalescent COVID-19. This chain uses TRBV24-1 with TRBJ2-1; 12 bases map to TRBD2. The sample taken for sequencing was peripheral blood. CDR3 coding DNA: TGTGCCACCAGTGACCCGACTAGCGGGAGAATGCATGAGCAGTTCTTC. Amino acids: CATSDPTSGRMHEQFF.